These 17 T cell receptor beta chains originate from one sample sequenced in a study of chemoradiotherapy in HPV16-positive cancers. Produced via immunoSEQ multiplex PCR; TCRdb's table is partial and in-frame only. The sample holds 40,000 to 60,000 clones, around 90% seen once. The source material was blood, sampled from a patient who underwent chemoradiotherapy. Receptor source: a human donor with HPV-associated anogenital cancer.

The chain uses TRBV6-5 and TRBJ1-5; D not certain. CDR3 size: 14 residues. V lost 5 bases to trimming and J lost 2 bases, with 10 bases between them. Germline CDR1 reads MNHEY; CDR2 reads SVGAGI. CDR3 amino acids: CASSNRVRNQPQHF. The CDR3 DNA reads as TGTGCCAGCAGTAATAGGGTCCGCAATCAGCCCCAGCATTTT.

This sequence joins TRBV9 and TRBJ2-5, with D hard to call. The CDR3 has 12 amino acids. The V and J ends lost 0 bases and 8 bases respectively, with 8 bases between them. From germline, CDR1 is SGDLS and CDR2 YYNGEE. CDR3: CASSVGDATQYF. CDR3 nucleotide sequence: TGTGCCAGCAGCGTAGGCGACGCTACCCAGTACTTC.

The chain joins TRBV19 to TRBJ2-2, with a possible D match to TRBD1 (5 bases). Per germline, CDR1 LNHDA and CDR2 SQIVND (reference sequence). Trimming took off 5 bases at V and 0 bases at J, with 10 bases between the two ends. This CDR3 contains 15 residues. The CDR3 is CASSQGPTNTGELFF. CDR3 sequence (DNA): TGTGCCAGTAGTCAGGGCCCTACGAACACCGGGGAGCTGTTTTTT.

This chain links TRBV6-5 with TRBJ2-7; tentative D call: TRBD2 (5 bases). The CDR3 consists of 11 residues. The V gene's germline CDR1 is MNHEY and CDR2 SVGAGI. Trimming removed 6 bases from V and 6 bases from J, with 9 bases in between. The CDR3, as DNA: TGTGCCAGCAGGAGAGAGGGCGAGCAGTACTTC. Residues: CASRREGEQYF.

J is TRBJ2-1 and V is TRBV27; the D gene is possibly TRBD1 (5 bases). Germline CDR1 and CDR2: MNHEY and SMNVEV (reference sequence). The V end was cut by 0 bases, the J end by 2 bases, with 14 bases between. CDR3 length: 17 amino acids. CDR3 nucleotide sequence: TGTGCCAGCAGTTTATCCGCCCCAGGGAACCCCTACAATGAGCAGTTCTTC. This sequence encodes CASSLSAPGNPYNEQFF.

CDR3 region: CASSQDQAGWSEQFF. In DNA, the CDR3 is TGCGCCAGCAGCCAAGACCAAGCGGGGTGGAGTGAGCAGTTCTTC. This chain connects TRBV4-3 to TRBJ2-1, with 7 bases identical to TRBD2. Losses at the gene ends were 0 bases for V and 9 bases for J; bases not matched to a gene: 8. This CDR3 has 15 residues. Germline values: CDR1 LGHNA, CDR2 YSLEER.

The DNA of the CDR3 is TGTGCCAGCAGCTTACCAGAGGGTGAGCAGTTCTTC. This encodes CASSLPEGEQFF. The chain is built from TRBV7-2 and TRBJ2-1, with D maybe TRBD2 (5 bases). V lost 2 bases and J lost 9, with 8 bases in between. Germline CDR1 and CDR2: SGHTA and FQGNSA. This CDR3 region has 12 residues.

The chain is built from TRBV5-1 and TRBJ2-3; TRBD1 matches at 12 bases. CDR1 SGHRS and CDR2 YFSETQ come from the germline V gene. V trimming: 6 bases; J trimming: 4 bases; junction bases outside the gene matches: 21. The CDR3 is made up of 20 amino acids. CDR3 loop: CASKGTGGEDSGNVADTQYF. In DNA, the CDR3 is TGCGCCAGCAAGGGGACAGGGGGCGAAGATAGCGGGAACGTCGCAGATACGCAGTATTTT.

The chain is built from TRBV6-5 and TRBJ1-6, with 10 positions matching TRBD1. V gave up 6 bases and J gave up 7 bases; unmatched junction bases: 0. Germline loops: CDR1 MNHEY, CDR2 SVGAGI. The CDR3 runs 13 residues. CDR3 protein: CASRGQGNSPLHF. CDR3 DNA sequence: TGTGCCAGCAGGGGACAGGGGAATTCACCCCTCCACTTT.

CDR3 residues: CASWVLAGDTYEQYF. The CDR3 DNA reads TGTGCCAGTTGGGTACTAGCGGGCGATACCTACGAGCAGTACTTC. The chain links TRBV2 to TRBJ2-7; 9 bases line up with TRBD2. The germline gives CDR1 SNHLY, CDR2 FYNNEI. The CDR3 covers 15 residues. V shed 9 bases and J 2 bases; nucleotides not matched to a gene: 11.

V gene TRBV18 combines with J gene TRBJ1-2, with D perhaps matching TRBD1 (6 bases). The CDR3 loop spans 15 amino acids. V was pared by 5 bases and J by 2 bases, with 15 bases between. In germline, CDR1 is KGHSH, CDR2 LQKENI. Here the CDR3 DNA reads TGTGCCAGCTCATCTGGACAGCTAAGGAACTATGGCTACACCTTC. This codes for CASSSGQLRNYGYTF. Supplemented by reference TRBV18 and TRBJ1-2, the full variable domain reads NAGVMQNPRHLVRRRGQEARLRCSPMKGHSHVYWYRQLPEEGLKFMVYLQKENIIDESGMPKERFSAEFPKEGPSILRIQQVVRGDSAAYFCASSSGQLRNYGYTFGSGTRLTVV.

CDR3 in DNA: TGTGCCTGGAGTCCCTCGGGGACTAGCGGGTCCCGGGGCGAGCAGTACTTC. Amino acid sequence: CAWSPSGTSGSRGEQYF. This sequence joins TRBV30 and TRBJ2-7; 12 bases match TRBD2. This CDR3 has 17 residues. Germline lookup yields CDR1 GTSNPN and CDR2 SVGIG (reference sequence). V shed 2 bases, J shed 6 bases, and the junction held 14 bases outside the gene matches.

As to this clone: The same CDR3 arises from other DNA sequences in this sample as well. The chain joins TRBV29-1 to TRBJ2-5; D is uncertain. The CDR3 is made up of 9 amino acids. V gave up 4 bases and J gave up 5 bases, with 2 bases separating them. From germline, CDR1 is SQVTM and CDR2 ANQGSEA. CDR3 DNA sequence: TGCAGCGTTGGGGAGACCCAGTACTTC. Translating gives CSVGETQYF.

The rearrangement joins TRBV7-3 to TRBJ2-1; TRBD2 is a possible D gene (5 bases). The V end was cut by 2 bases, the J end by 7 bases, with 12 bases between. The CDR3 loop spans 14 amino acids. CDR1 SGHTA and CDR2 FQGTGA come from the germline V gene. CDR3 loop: CASSLGGPRNEQFF. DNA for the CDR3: TGTGCCAGCAGCTTAGGCGGGCCCCGAAATGAGCAGTTCTTC.

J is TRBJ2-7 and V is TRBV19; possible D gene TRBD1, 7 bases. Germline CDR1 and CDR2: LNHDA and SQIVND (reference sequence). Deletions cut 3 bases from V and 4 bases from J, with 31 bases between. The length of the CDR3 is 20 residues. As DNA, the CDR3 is TGTGCCAGTAGTATTGGCTTGGGTCGGGACTCCAGGGGGAATTATTACGAGCAGTACTTC. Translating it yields CASSIGLGRDSRGNYYEQYF.

The CDR3 region has the DNA TGTGCCAGCAGCTTAAGGACTAGAACCACAGATACGCAGTATTTT. Translating it yields CASSLRTRTTDTQYF. The chain recombines TRBV7-6 with TRBJ2-3; 7 positions match TRBD2. With 2 bases clipped from V and 2 bases from J, the junction kept 4 bases outside the gene matches. Looked up from germline, CDR1 is SGHVS and CDR2 is FNYEAQ. The CDR3 extends over 15 amino acids.

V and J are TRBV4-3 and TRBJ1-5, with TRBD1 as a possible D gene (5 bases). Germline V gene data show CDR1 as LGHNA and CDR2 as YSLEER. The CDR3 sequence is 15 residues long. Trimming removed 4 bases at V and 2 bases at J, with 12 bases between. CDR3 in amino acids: CASSLNVGGNQPQHF. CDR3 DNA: TGCGCCAGCAGCCTTAACGTGGGGGGCAATCAGCCCCAGCATTTT.